This is a list of T cell receptor beta chains from one sample in a study of control samples from healthy donors and cancer patients. TCRdb's copy holds only in-frame clones and misses some; the assay was immunoSEQ multiplex PCR. This table has 150,000 to 200,000 clones, 90% appearing once. Sequenced sample: blood. Receptors originate from a woman aged 45-60 years in good health. Each CDR3 is given without its conserved first and last residue. Fields, in order: V gene, CDR3 protein.

TRBV9	ASSPDTEAF
TRBV5-4	ASRAGTSSYEQY
TRBV30	AWSPGLGSDTQY
TRBV19	ASSIFGEGTGYT
TRBV18	ASSPSAYSNQPQH
TRBV6-5	ASSYSSGSPYNEQF
TRBV7-3	ASSFPPRRWSTSSYEQY
TRBV7-2	ASSFIAGGADTQY
TRBV29-1	SVESDRGADTQY
TRBV2	ASSVGGTPNTEAF
TRBV29-1	SVPDTGGEGYT
TRBV5-4	ASSLAGGTYEQY
TRBV2	ASSGGGSQPQH
TRBV5-1	ASTWVSGGYLH
TRBV21-1	ASSLRYEQY
TRBV4-1	ASSQALARGDTDTQY
TRBV29-1	SVEGLGKTQY
TRBV9	ASSVVGNDYGYT
TRBV5-1	ASSLAGQGANTIY
TRBV6-1	ASSEPKGKNEKLF
TRBV27	ASSAGGGMNTEAF
TRBV6-5	ASIGDSTGRGAQH
TRBV7-2	ASSFYRGGAGNSPLH
TRBV7-9	ASLSGSGPLYNEQF
TRBV18	ASSPRQKNTEAF
TRBV5-1	ASSLVGTPPYNEQF
TRBV12-3/TRBV12-4	ASGTVPNQPQH
TRBV28	ASSLGRGSYGYT
TRBV7-3	ASRKGGGMNTEAF
TRBV7-2	ASSLYSSGFTDTQY
TRBV5-5	ASSLYSEEQY
TRBV3-1/TRBV3-2	ASSLWDSMNTEAF
TRBV9	ASSVLGSRDANTEAF
TRBV5-4	ASRKGISALGYGYT
TRBV7-2	ASSPGLAGASSYNEQF
TRBV14	ASSLHSGVTSYEQY
TRBV5-1	ASSLGSSGGLNEQF
TRBV10-3	AISLEALETQY
TRBV6-5	ASSTSSRNEQF
TRBV5-6	ASSRDAFNYEQY
TRBV5-1	ASSMGLTSGGEKLF
TRBV28	ASRFTSGGTHRSYEQY
TRBV27	ASSYRNEGNEQY
TRBV6-2/TRBV6-3	ASSYVTSGRARWGADTQY
TRBV28	ASSALTGGDAYNEQF
TRBV23-1	ASSLLRAFTSTDTQY
TRBV4-1	ASSQLLGAAEKLF
TRBV7-9	ASSLGSRGGTALNEQF
TRBV30	AWKLGGQANTEAF
TRBV24-1	ATSNVGRAF
TRBV6-6	ASSYLGRSTDTQY
TRBV5-6	ASSWMGGSTEAF
TRBV7-3	ASSSLPTSGRSSSYNEQF
TRBV7-2	ASSLVSGSTDTQY
TRBV7-8	ASSDRSRFTGELF